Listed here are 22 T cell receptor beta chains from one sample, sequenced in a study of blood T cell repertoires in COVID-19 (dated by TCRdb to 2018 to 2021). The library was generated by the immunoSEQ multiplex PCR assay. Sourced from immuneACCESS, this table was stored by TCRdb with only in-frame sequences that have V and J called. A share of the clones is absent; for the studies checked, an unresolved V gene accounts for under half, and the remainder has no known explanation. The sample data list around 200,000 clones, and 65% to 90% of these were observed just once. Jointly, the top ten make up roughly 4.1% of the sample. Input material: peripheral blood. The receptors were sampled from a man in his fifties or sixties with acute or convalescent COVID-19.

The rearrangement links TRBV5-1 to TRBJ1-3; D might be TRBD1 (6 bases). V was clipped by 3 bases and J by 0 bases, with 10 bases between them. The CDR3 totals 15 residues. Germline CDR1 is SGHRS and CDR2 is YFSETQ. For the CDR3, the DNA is TGCGCCAGCAGCTGGGGGGGCCTCTCTGGAAACACCATATATTTT. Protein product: CASSWGGLSGNTIYF.

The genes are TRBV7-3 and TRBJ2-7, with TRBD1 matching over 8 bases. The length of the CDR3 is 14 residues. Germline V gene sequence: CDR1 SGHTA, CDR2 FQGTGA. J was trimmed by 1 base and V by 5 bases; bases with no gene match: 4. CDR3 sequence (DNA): TGTGCCAGCAGCCCCGACAGGGGATCCTACGAGCAGTACTTC. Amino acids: CASSPDRGSYEQYF.

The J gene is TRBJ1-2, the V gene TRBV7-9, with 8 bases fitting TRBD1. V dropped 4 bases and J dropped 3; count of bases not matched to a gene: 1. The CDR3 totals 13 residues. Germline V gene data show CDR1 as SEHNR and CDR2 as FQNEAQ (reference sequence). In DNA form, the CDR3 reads TGTGCCAGCAGCTCGGACAGGGACTATGGCTACACCTTC. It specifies CASSSDRDYGYTF.

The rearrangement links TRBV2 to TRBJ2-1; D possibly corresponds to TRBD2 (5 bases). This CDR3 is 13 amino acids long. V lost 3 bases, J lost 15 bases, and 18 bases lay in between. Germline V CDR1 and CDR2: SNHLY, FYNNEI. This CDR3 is CASSDLDRAAGFF. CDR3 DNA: TGTGCCAGCAGTGACTTAGATAGGGCGGCGGGGTTCTTC.

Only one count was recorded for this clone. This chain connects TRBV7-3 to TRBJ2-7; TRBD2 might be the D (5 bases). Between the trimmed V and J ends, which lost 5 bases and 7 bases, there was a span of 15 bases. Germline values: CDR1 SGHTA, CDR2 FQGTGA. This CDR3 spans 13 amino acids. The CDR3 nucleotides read TGTGCCAGCAGCACCGGACCGGCGGGTGAGCAGTACTTC. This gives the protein CASSTGPAGEQYF.

The DNA for the CDR3 is TGCAGCGCCCTAGAACGAGGTAATAGCAATCAGCCCCAGCATTTT. Its protein is CSALERGNSNQPQHF. This chain connects TRBV29-1 to TRBJ1-5, with no clear D. This CDR3 has 15 amino acids. Trimming took off 7 bases at V and 0 bases at J, with 16 bases between the two ends. The germline V gene encodes CDR1 SQVTM and CDR2 ANQGSEA.

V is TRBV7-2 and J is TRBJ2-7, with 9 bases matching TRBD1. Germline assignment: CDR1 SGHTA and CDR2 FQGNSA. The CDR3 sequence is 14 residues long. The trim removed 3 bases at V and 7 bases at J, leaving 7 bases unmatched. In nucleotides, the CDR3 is TGTGCCAGCAGCTTGGGGACAGGGTACGTAGAGCAGTACTTC. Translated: CASSLGTGYVEQYF.

The CDR3 sequence: CASSRQDQETQYF. As DNA, the CDR3 is TGTGCCAGCAGTCGACAGGACCAAGAGACCCAGTACTTC. The chain combines TRBV12-3 or TRBV12-4 with TRBJ2-5, with D possibly being TRBD1 (6 bases). This CDR3 has 13 amino acids. Trimming took off 5 bases at V and 0 bases at J, with 7 bases between the two ends.

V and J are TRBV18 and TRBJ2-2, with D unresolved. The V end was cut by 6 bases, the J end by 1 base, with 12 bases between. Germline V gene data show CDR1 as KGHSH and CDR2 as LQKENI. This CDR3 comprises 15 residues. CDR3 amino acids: CASSLSPLNTGELFF. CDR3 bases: TGTGCCAGCTCGTTGAGCCCCTTGAACACCGGGGAGCTGTTTTTT.

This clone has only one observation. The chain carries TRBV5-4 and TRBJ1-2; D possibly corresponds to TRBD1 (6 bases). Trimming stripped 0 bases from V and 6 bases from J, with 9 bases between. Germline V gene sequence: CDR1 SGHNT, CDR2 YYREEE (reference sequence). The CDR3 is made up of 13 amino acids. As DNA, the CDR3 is TGTGCCAGCAGCTTGGACAGGGATCATGGCTACACCTTC. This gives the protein CASSLDRDHGYTF.

Here the CDR3 DNA reads TGCGCCAGCAGCTTGGACCCGGGGGGGCTACAGGGTTCTGGAAACACCATATATTTT. Amino acid sequence: CASSLDPGGLQGSGNTIYF. This chain uses TRBV5-1 with TRBJ1-3; D perhaps matches TRBD1 (6 bases). CDR3 size: 19 residues. Germline values: CDR1 SGHRS, CDR2 YFSETQ. V was clipped by 0 bases and J by 1 base, with 20 bases between them. The complete variable domain, with remaining parts taken from reference TRBV5-1 and TRBJ1-3, reads KAGVTQTPRYLIKTRGQQVTLSCSPISGHRSVSWYQQTPGQGLQFLFEYFSETQRNKGNFPGRFSGRQFSNSRSEMNVSTLELGDSALYLCASSLDPGGLQGSGNTIYFGEGSWLTVV.

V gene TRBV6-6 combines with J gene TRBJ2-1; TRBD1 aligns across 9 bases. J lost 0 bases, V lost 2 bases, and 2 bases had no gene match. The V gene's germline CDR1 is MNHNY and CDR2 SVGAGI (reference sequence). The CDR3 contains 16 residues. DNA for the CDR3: TGTGCCAGCAGTTACCCGGGACAGGGCTCCTACAATGAGCAGTTCTTC. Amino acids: CASSYPGQGSYNEQFF.

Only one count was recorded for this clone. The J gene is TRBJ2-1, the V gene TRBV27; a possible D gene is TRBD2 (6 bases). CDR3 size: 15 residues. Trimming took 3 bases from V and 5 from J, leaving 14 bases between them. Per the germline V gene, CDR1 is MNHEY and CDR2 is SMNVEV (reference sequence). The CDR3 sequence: CASSFRGLPNNEQFF. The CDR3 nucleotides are TGTGCCAGCAGTTTTCGGGGGTTACCAAACAATGAGCAGTTCTTC.

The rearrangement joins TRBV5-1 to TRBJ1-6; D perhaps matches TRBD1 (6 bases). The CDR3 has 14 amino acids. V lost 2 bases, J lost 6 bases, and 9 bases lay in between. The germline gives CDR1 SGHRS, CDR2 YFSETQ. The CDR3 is CASSLQGANSPLHF. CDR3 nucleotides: TGCGCCAGCAGCTTACAGGGAGCTAATTCACCCCTCCACTTT. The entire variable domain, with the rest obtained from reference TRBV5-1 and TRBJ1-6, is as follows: KAGVTQTPRYLIKTRGQQVTLSCSPISGHRSVSWYQQTPGQGLQFLFEYFSETQRNKGNFPGRFSGRQFSNSRSEMNVSTLELGDSALYLCASSLQGANSPLHFGNGTRLTVT.

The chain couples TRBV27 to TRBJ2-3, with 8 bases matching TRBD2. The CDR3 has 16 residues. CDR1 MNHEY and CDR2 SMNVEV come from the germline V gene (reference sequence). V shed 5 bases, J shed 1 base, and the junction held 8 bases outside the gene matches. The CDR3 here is CASSGAGAPRTDTQYF. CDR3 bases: TGTGCCAGCAGTGGAGCGGGGGCCCCCCGCACAGATACGCAGTATTTT.

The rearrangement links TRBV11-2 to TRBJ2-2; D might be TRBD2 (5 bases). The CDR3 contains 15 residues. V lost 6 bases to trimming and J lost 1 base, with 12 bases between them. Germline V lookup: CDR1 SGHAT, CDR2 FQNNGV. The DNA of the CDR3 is TGTGCCAGCAGGGGAGCACCGATGAACACCGGGGAGCTGTTTTTT. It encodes CASRGAPMNTGELFF. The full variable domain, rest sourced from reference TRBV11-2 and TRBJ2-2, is EAGVAQSPRYKIIEKRQSVAFWCNPISGHATLYWYQQILGQGPKLLIQFQNNGVVDDSQLPKDRFSAERLKGVDSTLKIQPAKLEDSAVYLCASRGAPMNTGELFFGEGSRLTVL.

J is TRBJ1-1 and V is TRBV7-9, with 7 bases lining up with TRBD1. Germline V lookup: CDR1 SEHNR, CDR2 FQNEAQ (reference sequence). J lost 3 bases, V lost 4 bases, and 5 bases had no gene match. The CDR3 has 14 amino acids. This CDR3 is CASSSHRGYTEAFF. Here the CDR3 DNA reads TGTGCCAGCAGCTCCCACAGGGGTTACACTGAAGCTTTCTTT.

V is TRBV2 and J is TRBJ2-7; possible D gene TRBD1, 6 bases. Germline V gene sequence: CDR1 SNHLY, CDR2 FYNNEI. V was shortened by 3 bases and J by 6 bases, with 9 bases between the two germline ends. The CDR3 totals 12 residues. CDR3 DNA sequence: TGTGCCAGCAGTGAGGACAGCCCCGAGCAGTACTTC. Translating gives CASSEDSPEQYF.

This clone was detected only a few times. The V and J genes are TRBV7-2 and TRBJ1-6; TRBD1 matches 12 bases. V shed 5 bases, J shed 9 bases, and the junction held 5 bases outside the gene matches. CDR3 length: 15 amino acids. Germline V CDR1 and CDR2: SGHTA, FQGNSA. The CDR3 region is CASSGPGQGASPLHF. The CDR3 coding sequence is TGTGCCAGCAGCGGGCCGGGACAGGGGGCTTCACCCCTCCACTTT.

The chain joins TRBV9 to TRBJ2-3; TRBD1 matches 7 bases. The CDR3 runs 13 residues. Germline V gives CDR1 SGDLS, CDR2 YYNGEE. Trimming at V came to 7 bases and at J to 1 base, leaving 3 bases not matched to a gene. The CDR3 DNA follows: TGTGCCAGCCAGGGGGTCGGCACAGATACGCAGTATTTT. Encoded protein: CASQGVGTDTQYF. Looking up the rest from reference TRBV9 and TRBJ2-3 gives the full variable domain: DSGVTQTPKHLITATGQRVTLRCSPRSGDLSVYWYQQSLDQGLQFLIQYYNGEERAKGNILERFSAQQFPDLHSELNLSSLELGDSALYFCASQGVGTDTQYFGPGTRLTVL.

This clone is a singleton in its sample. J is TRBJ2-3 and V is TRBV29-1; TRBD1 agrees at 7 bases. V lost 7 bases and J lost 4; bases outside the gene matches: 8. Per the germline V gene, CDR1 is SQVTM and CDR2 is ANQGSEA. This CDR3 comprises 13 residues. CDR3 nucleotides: TGCAGCGCTTTGACAGGGCTATCAGATACGCAGTATTTT. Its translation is CSALTGLSDTQYF.

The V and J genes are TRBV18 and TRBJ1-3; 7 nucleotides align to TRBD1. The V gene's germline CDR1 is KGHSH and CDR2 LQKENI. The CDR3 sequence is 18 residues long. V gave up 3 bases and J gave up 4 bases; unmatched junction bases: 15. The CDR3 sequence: CASSPSGTVLNGGNTIYF. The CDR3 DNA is TGTGCCAGCTCACCTTCCGGGACAGTCTTAAATGGCGGAAACACCATATATTTT. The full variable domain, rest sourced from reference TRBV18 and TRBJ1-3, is NAGVMQNPRHLVRRRGQEARLRCSPMKGHSHVYWYRQLPEEGLKFMVYLQKENIIDESGMPKERFSAEFPKEGPSILRIQQVVRGDSAAYFCASSPSGTVLNGGNTIYFGEGSWLTVV.